These 15 T cell receptor beta chains were sequenced from one sample in a study of T cells in Graves' hyperthyroidism and ophthalmopathy. Amplification of TCR beta CDR3 regions used RNA as the template. When the TCR CDR3 underwent first-round RT-PCR, the HTBI primer set was used. TCRdb fed the multiplex PCR reads into MiXCR, producing one record per CDR3 protein. The sample lists hundreds of thousands of distinct CDR3 sequences, around 39% occurring once. The sequenced sample was blood. These receptors all stem from a man in his late teens or twenties with Graves' hyperthyroidism.

A word on this clonotype: Compared with germline, one end of the junction differs, possibly owing to a read error. CDR3 DNA sequence: TGTGCCAGTAGTAAGGACAGGGGACGCTACACTGAAGCCTTCTTT. Protein sequence: CASSKDRGRYTEAFF. The V call is TRBV19, the J call TRBJ1-1; 9 bases are shared with TRBD1. Germline V gene data show CDR1 as LNHDA and CDR2 as SQIVND (reference sequence). The CDR3 length is 15 residues.

The chain combines TRBV7-2 with TRBJ2-5; a possible D gene is TRBD1 (5 bases). Germline values: CDR1 SGHTA, CDR2 FQGNSA. This CDR3 comprises 13 residues. The germline V and J ends were trimmed by 10 bases and 0 bases, with 12 bases remaining between them. The CDR3 here is CANNDRNQETQYF. CDR3 bases: TGTGCCAACAACGACAGAAACCAAGAGACCCAGTACTTC.

This clonotype was counted many times. V gene TRBV2 combines with J gene TRBJ2-7; no clear D gene. V lost 3 bases and J 9 bases, leaving 9 bases between the germline ends. This CDR3 contains 11 residues. CDR1 SNHLY and CDR2 FYNNEI come from the germline V gene. DNA for the CDR3: TGTGCCAGCAGTGACTTGCTCCCGCAGTACTTC. It encodes CASSDLLPQYF.

The chain uses TRBV29-1 and TRBJ1-2; D is unclear. The CDR3 spans 9 residues. The V end was cut by 7 bases, the J end by 9 bases, with 9 bases between. Germline CDR1 and CDR2: SQVTM and ANQGSEA. The CDR3 coding sequence is TGCAGCGGGAAGGAGTGCTACACCTTC. Translating gives CSGKECYTF.

This clonotype was picked up many times. This chain links TRBV10-1 with TRBJ1-4; tentative D call: TRBD1 (5 bases). Germline CDR1 is WNHNN and CDR2 is SYGVQD (reference sequence). V lost 4 bases to trimming and J lost 7 bases, with 7 bases between them. The CDR3 consists of 12 residues. CDR3: CASSGTIEKLFF. In DNA, the CDR3 is TGCGCCAGCAGTGGGACAATTGAAAAACTGTTTTTT.

In this sample, this clonotype turned up many times. The chain recombines TRBV9 with TRBJ2-5; D possibly matches TRBD1 or TRBD2 (5 bases each). The V gene lost 3 bases and the J gene lost 5 bases, with 8 bases spanning the gap. Germline values: CDR1 SGDLS, CDR2 YYNGEE. The CDR3 is 12 residues long. Here the CDR3 reads CASSGGAETQYF. The CDR3 DNA reads TGTGCCAGCAGCGGAGGGGCGGAGACCCAGTACTTC.

J is TRBJ1-2 and V is TRBV5-1, with TRBD1 as a possible D gene (6 bases). V lost 4 bases and J lost 3, with 16 bases in between. Germline V gives CDR1 SGHRS, CDR2 YFSETQ. The CDR3 is 15 amino acids. The CDR3 DNA sequence: TGCGCCAGCAGCATCGGACAGCGGTGGGACTATGGCTACACCTTC. Protein sequence: CASSIGQRWDYGYTF.

As concerns this clonotype: A read error may account for a junction end that differs from germline. The chain combines TRBV7-9 with TRBJ2-2, with TRBD2 matching over 7 bases. Germline values: CDR1 SEHNR, CDR2 FQNEAQ (reference sequence). This CDR3 is 17 amino acids long. In DNA form, the CDR3 reads TGCGCCAGCAGCCAAGTCCTAGCGGACCGGGGGAACGGGGAGCTGTTTTTT. This encodes CASSQVLADRGNGELFF. Drawing the rest from reference TRBV7-9 and TRBJ2-2, the complete variable domain is DTGVSQNPRHKITKRGQNVTFRCDPISEHNRLYWYRQTLGQGPEFLTYFQNEAQLEKSRLLSDRFSAERPKGSFSTLEIQRTEQGDSAMYLCASSQVLADRGNGELFFGEGSRLTVL.

The genes are TRBV19 and TRBJ1-3; 7 nucleotides line up with TRBD1. Germline V lookup: CDR1 LNHDA, CDR2 SQIVND (reference sequence). Trimming removed 7 bases from V and 4 bases from J; junction bases left unmatched: 7. The CDR3 is 14 residues long. The CDR3 DNA reads as TGTGCCAGTACCGCTGGGACAGCCGGAAACACCATATATTTT. Protein sequence: CASTAGTAGNTIYF.

This clonotype was counted ten times or more. This rearrangement joins TRBV7-9 to TRBJ1-1; no reliable D call. The germline V gene encodes CDR1 SEHNR and CDR2 FQNEAQ (reference sequence). The CDR3 spans 14 residues. V lost 2 bases to trimming and J lost 1 base, with 8 bases between them. In DNA form, the CDR3 reads TGTGCCAGCAGCTTACTGGGCCCGAACACTGAAGCTTTCTTT. Protein product: CASSLLGPNTEAFF.

This clonotype was found many times. The chain combines TRBV9 with TRBJ2-7, with a possible D match to TRBD2 (6 bases). CDR1 is SGDLS and CDR2 is YYNGEE in the germline V gene. This CDR3 has 12 amino acids. Trimming took off 3 bases at V and 6 bases at J, with 10 bases between the two ends. This CDR3 is CASSAQGGEQYF. DNA of the CDR3: TGTGCCAGCAGCGCGCAGGGAGGCGAGCAGTACTTC. Based on the CDR3 plus reference TRBV9 and TRBJ2-7, the full variable domain is DSGVTQTPKHLITATGQRVTLRCSPRSGDLSVYWYQQSLDQGLQFLIQYYNGEERAKGNILERFSAQQFPDLHSELNLSSLELGDSALYFCASSAQGGEQYFGPGTRLTVT.

The chain employs TRBV7-2 and TRBJ1-2, with TRBD1 as a possible D gene (5 bases). The CDR3 runs 16 residues. CDR1 and CDR2 (germline): SGHTA, FQGNSA. V was cut by 1 base and J by 6 bases, with 18 bases left in between. CDR3 sequence: CASSLGVIRGWDGYTF. The CDR3 DNA reads TGTGCCAGCAGCTTAGGCGTAATAAGGGGATGGGATGGCTACACCTTC.

V usage is TRBV6-5 and J usage is TRBJ1-5; unclear D gene. The V end was cut by 6 bases, the J end by 3 bases, with 12 bases between. The CDR3 extends over 14 amino acids. In germline, CDR1 is MNHEY, CDR2 SVGAGI. CDR3 DNA: TGTGCCAGCAGACAACCAGATGCCAATCAGCCCCAGCATTTT. Its protein is CASRQPDANQPQHF.

J is TRBJ1-5 and V is TRBV19; D perhaps matches TRBD1 (6 bases). The V gene's germline CDR1 is LNHDA and CDR2 SQIVND (reference sequence). V was trimmed by 3 bases and J by 5 bases, leaving 11 bases between them. The length of the CDR3 is 14 residues. CDR3 DNA sequence: TGTGCCAGTAGTATGGGGGCCACTCATCAGCCCCAGCATTTT. It is translated as CASSMGATHQPQHF.

This clonotype has a count of ten or more. This chain joins TRBV13 and TRBJ2-5; weak D call: TRBD1 (5 bases). The germline gives CDR1 PRHDT, CDR2 FYEKMQ (reference sequence). This CDR3 has 12 residues. The V end was cut by 8 bases, the J end by 5 bases, with 12 bases between. The CDR3 here is CASSYWGETQYF. In nucleotides, the CDR3 is TGTGCCAGCTCCTACTGGGGCGAGACCCAGTACTTC.